This TCR beta chain was recovered during a study of cytomegalovirus exposure and HLA in healthy donors. Notes on the study in general: In an earlier analysis, most TCR beta V segments were productive about 90% or about 30% of the time.

PCR was performed using 60 Vbeta and 13 Jbeta primers. The table came from immunoSEQ multiplex PCR; TCRdb's copy has only in-frame clones and leaves some out. The sample lists some 170,000 clones; 60% to 85% were seen once. Turning to this clone: What it binds is unknown. Distinct nucleotide sequences in the sample also encode this CDR3.

Sequenced: PBMCs. The clonotype was recovered from a man aged 25-40 years in good health and CMV-seropositive.

The CDR3 DNA is TGTGCCAGCAGCTTATCGTCAGGGGGCTACGAGCAGTACTTC. Its translation: CASSLSSGGYEQYF. The V and J genes are TRBV7-2 and TRBJ2-7; 7 bases agree with TRBD1. CDR3 size: 14 residues. The ends lost 2 bases at V and 3 bases at J; junction bases unmatched: 4. Germline V gene lookup returns CDR1 SGHTA and CDR2 FQGNSA. The variable domain in full, completed from reference TRBV7-2 and TRBJ2-7, reads GAGVSQSPSNKVTEKGKDVELRCDPISGHTALYWYRQSLGQGLEFLIYFQGNSAPDKSGLPSDRFSAERTGGSVSTLTIQRTQQEDSAVYLCASSLSSGGYEQYFGPGTRLTVT.